The next 16 T cell receptor beta chains were all read from a single sample in a study of T cell responses to AZD1222 COVID-19 vaccine. Clones were sequenced by immunoSEQ multiplex PCR, and TCRdb holds only the in-frame ones, with some missing. Of over 90,000 clones in the sample, 88% were seen once. The sequencing here drew on peripheral blood, taken 28 days after the second AZD1222 dose. All receptors come from an adult who received the AZD1222 COVID-19 vaccine.

V and J are TRBV27 and TRBJ2-3; D is possibly TRBD2 (5 bases). The CDR3 runs to 16 residues. V lost 0 bases and J 0 bases, leaving 10 bases between the germline ends. Germline CDR1 reads MNHEY; CDR2 reads SMNVEV (reference sequence). In DNA form, the CDR3 reads TGTGCCAGCAGTTTATCTTCGGACTCTAGCACAGATACGCAGTATTTT. Translation gives CASSLSSDSSTDTQYF.

V usage is TRBV5-4 and J usage is TRBJ2-7, with D uncertain. Germline CDR1 is SGHNT and CDR2 is YYREEE (reference sequence). The length of the CDR3 is 16 residues. V lost 3 bases and J 0 bases, leaving 16 bases between the germline ends. The CDR3 loop reads CASSWSGVLSSYEQYF. CDR3 DNA: TGTGCCAGCAGCTGGTCAGGCGTCCTGAGCTCCTACGAGCAGTACTTC.

This clone was detected only a few times. The chain couples TRBV9 to TRBJ2-1; TRBD1 matches 10 bases. This CDR3 contains 15 residues. The germline V gene encodes CDR1 SGDLS and CDR2 YYNGEE. Losses at the gene ends were 0 bases for V and 8 bases for J; bases not matched to a gene: 5. In nucleotides, the CDR3 is TGTGCCAGCAGCGTAGAGGGACAGGGGATCGATGAGCAGTTCTTC. Translated, it gives CASSVEGQGIDEQFF.

The chain joins TRBV5-1 to TRBJ2-7; 11 positions agree with TRBD1. The germline CDR1 and CDR2 sequences are SGHRS and YFSETQ. V lost 4 bases, J lost 3 bases, and 9 bases stayed unmatched. The CDR3 has 16 residues. In DNA, the CDR3 is TGCGCCAGCAGCGCCCGCGGACAGGGGGCTCACTACGAGCAGTACTTC. This sequence encodes CASSARGQGAHYEQYF. The full variable domain, its missing parts supplied by reference TRBV5-1 and TRBJ2-7, is KAGVTQTPRYLIKTRGQQVTLSCSPISGHRSVSWYQQTPGQGLQFLFEYFSETQRNKGNFPGRFSGRQFSNSRSEMNVSTLELGDSALYLCASSARGQGAHYEQYFGPGTRLTVT.

V gene TRBV30 combines with J gene TRBJ1-1; the match to TRBD1 covers 8 bases. The CDR3 length is 11 residues. V lost 7 bases, J lost 10 bases, and 8 bases stayed unmatched. In germline, CDR1 is GTSNPN, CDR2 SVGIG (reference sequence). CDR3 sequence reads: CASNRGRGAFF. CDR3 coding DNA: TGTGCCTCGAACAGGGGGAGAGGAGCTTTCTTT.

The chain couples TRBV15 to TRBJ2-7; 9 bases align to TRBD2. CDR1 and CDR2 from the germline V gene are LNHNV and YYDKDF (reference sequence). This CDR3 region has 14 residues. J lost 7 bases, V lost 3 bases, and 7 bases had no gene match. CDR3 sequence: CATSRDLAGDEQYF. The CDR3 bases are TGTGCCACCAGCAGGGATTTAGCGGGAGATGAGCAGTACTTC.

The rearrangement joins TRBV5-1 to TRBJ1-1; D gene ambiguous. Germline lookup yields CDR1 SGHRS and CDR2 YFSETQ. The V gene lost 2 bases and the J gene lost 0 bases, with 8 bases spanning the gap. The CDR3 spans 14 residues. CDR3 sequence: CASSFASLNTEAFF. Here the CDR3 DNA reads TGCGCCAGCAGCTTTGCTTCCTTGAACACTGAAGCTTTCTTT.

The rearrangement joins TRBV27 to TRBJ2-7, with TRBD1 identical over 7 bases. The CDR3 is 16 amino acids. V was clipped by 0 bases and J by 0 bases; unmatched bases: 5. CDR1 MNHEY and CDR2 SMNVEV come from the germline V gene (reference sequence). CDR3 coding DNA: TGTGCCAGCAGTTTATCGGGGACAGTTCCCTCCTACGAGCAGTACTTC. Protein sequence: CASSLSGTVPSYEQYF.

The rearrangement joins TRBV12-2 to TRBJ2-2. TRBV12-2 is labeled a pseudogene. The length of the CDR3 is 15 residues. The CDR3 sequence is CASRLRIPNTGELFF. CDR3 bases: TGTGCAAGTCGCTTAAGGATCCCGAACACCGGGGAGCTGTTTTTT.

The chain links TRBV9 to TRBJ1-4, with 7 positions matching TRBD1. After removal of 1 base from V and 8 bases from J, the junction contained 5 bases not matched to a gene. CDR3 size: 14 residues. From germline, CDR1 is SGDLS and CDR2 YYNGEE. The CDR3 is CASSVTGVGEKLFF. The CDR3 DNA sequence: TGTGCCAGCAGCGTAACAGGGGTAGGAGAAAAACTGTTTTTT. The full variable domain, in which reference TRBV9 and TRBJ1-4 provide the parts outside the CDR3, is DSGVTQTPKHLITATGQRVTLRCSPRSGDLSVYWYQQSLDQGLQFLIQYYNGEERAKGNILERFSAQQFPDLHSELNLSSLELGDSALYFCASSVTGVGEKLFFGSGTQLSVL.

This chain links TRBV6-5 with TRBJ1-2; TRBD1 is a possible D gene (5 bases). The CDR3 sequence is 16 residues long. Germline V gives CDR1 MNHEY, CDR2 SVGAGI. V dropped 0 bases and J dropped 6 bases, with 17 bases sitting between them. CDR3 bases: TGTGCCAGCAGTTACTCGCTTTCCGGGACGCTTGATGGCTACACCTTC. Encoded protein: CASSYSLSGTLDGYTF.

The chain employs TRBV5-1 and TRBJ2-3, with D uncertain. CDR1 and CDR2 from the germline V gene are SGHRS and YFSETQ. V shed 3 bases and J shed 2 bases, with 19 bases lying between them. The CDR3 covers 17 residues. CDR3 protein: CASSSPAVSFITDTQYF. As DNA, the CDR3 is TGCGCCAGCAGCTCCCCGGCGGTCAGTTTTATCACAGATACGCAGTATTTT.

V is TRBV6-2 or TRBV6-3 and J is TRBJ2-3, with 14 bases that match TRBD2. V trimming: 2 bases; J trimming: 2 bases; junction bases outside the gene matches: 6. CDR3 length: 18 residues. Germline CDR1 reads MNHEY; CDR2 reads SVGEGT. The CDR3 sequence: CASSYRLAGGLDTDTQYF. In DNA, the CDR3 is TGTGCCAGCAGTTACCGACTAGCGGGGGGGCTGGACACAGATACGCAGTATTTT.

V and J are TRBV11-3 and TRBJ1-1, with 7 bases identical to TRBD1. The CDR3 contains 13 residues. Germline CDR1 reads SGHNT; CDR2 reads YENEEA. The V and J ends lost 5 bases and 4 bases, in that order; junction bases with no gene match: 4. CDR3 DNA: TGTGCCAGCAGCCCCAGGGGGGGCACTGAAGCTTTCTTT. Protein sequence: CASSPRGGTEAFF.

The chain combines TRBV7-3 with TRBJ2-1; 11 positions match TRBD2. The germline CDR1 and CDR2 sequences are SGHTA and FQGTGA. This CDR3 spans 16 amino acids. V was pared by 3 bases and J by 2 bases, with 3 bases of the junction left unmatched. As DNA, the CDR3 is TGTGCCAGCAGCTTTACTAGCGGGAGTCCCTACAATGAGCAGTTCTTC. Its translation: CASSFTSGSPYNEQFF.

This clone was seen a single time. The chain is built from TRBV7-3 and TRBJ1-1, with unresolved D. Trimming shortened V by 5 bases and J by 3 bases, and 10 bases separated the two germline ends. CDR1 and CDR2 from the germline V gene are SGHTA and FQGTGA. The CDR3 is 13 amino acids. CDR3 residues: CASSAMPDTEAFF. Written as DNA, the CDR3 is TGTGCCAGCAGCGCCATGCCCGACACTGAAGCTTTCTTT.